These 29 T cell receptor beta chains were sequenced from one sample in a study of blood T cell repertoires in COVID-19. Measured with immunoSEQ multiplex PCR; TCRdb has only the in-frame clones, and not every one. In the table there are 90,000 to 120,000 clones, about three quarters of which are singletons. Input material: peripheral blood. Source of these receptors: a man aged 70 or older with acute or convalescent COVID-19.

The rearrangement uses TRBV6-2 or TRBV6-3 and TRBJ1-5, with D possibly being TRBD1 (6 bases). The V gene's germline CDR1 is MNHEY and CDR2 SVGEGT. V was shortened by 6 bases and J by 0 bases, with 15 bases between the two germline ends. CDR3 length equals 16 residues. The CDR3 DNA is TGTGCCAGCAGCCCTAGGACAGCACCTAGCAATCAGCCCCAGCATTTT. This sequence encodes CASSPRTAPSNQPQHF.

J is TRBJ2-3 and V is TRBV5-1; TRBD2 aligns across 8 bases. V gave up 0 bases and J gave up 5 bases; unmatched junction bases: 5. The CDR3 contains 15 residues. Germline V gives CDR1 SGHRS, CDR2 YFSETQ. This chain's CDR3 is CASSLEAGGGDTQYF. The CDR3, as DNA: TGCGCCAGCAGCTTGGAGGCGGGGGGAGGAGATACGCAGTATTTT. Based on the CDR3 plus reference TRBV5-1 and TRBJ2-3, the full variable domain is KAGVTQTPRYLIKTRGQQVTLSCSPISGHRSVSWYQQTPGQGLQFLFEYFSETQRNKGNFPGRFSGRQFSNSRSEMNVSTLELGDSALYLCASSLEAGGGDTQYFGPGTRLTVL.

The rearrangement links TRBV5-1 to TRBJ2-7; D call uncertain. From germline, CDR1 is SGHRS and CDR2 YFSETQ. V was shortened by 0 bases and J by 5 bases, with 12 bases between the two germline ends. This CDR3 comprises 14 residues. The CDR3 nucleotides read TGCGCCAGCAGCTTGGCTCCGGTGGTCGACGAGCAGTACTTC. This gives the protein CASSLAPVVDEQYF.

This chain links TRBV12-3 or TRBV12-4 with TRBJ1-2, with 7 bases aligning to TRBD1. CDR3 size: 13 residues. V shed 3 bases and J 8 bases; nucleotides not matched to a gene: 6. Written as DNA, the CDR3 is TGTGCCAGCAGTTTGGAGGGGGCAGTGGGCTACACCTTC. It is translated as CASSLEGAVGYTF.

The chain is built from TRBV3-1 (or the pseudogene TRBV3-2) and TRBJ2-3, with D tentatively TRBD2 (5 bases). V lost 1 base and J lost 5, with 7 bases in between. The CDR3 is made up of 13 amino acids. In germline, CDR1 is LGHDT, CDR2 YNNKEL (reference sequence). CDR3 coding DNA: TGTGCCAGCAGCCAAGGCCGGGGAGATACGCAGTATTTT. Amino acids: CASSQGRGDTQYF.

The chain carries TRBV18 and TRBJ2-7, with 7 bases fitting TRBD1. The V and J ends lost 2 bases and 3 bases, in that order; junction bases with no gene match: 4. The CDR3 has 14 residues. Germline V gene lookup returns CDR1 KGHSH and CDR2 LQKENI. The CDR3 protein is CASSPGTADYEQYF. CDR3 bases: TGTGCCAGCTCACCAGGGACAGCGGACTACGAGCAGTACTTC.

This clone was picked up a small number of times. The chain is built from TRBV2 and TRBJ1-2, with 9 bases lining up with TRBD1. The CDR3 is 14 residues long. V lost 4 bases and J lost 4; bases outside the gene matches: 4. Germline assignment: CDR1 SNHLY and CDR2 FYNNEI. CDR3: CASSATGGPYGYTF. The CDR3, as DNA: TGTGCCAGCAGTGCCACAGGGGGCCCCTATGGCTACACCTTC.

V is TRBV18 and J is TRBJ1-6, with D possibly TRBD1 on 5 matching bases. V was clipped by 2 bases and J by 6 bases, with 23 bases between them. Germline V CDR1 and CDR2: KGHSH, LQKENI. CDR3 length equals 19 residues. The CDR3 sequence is CASSPSGTDTYRLNSPLHF. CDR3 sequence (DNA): TGTGCCAGCTCACCAAGCGGGACGGACACCTACCGTCTTAATTCACCCCTCCACTTT.

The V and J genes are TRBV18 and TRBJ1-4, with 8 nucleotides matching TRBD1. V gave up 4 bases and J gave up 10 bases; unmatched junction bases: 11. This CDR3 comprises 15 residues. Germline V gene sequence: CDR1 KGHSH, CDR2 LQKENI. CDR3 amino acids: CASSLRTGRVGKLFF. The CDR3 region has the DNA TGTGCCAGCTCACTCAGGACAGGGAGGGTCGGAAAACTGTTTTTT.

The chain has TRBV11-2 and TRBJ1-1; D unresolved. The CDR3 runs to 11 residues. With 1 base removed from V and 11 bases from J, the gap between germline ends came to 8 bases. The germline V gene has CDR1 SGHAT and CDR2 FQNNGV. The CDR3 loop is CASSLVHRAFF. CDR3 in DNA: TGTGCCAGCAGCTTAGTCCACCGGGCTTTCTTT.

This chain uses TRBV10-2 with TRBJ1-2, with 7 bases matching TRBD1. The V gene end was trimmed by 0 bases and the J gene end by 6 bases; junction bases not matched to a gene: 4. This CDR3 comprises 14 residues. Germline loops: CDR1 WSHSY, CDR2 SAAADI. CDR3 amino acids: CASSESTTGDGYTF. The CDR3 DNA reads TGCGCCAGCAGTGAGTCGACAACAGGGGATGGCTACACCTTC.

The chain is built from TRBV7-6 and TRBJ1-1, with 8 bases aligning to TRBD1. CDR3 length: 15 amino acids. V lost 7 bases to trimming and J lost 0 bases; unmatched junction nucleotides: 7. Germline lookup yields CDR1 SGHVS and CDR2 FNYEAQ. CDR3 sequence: CASTPGGTLNTEAFF. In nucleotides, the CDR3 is TGTGCCAGCACCCCAGGGGGCACCCTGAACACTGAAGCTTTCTTT.

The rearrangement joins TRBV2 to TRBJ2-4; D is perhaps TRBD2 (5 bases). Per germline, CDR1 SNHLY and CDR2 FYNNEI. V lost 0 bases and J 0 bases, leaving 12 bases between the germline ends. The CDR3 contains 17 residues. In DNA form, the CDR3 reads TGTGCCAGCAGTGAAGCGCGGCTAGCAGTAGCCAAAAACATTCAGTACTTC. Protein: CASSEARLAVAKNIQYF.

DNA of the CDR3: TGTGCCAGCAGTTACGAGACAGGGACCCTACAGCCCCAGCATTTT. This encodes CASSYETGTLQPQHF. The V gene is TRBV6-2 or TRBV6-3, the J gene TRBJ1-5; 7 bases align to TRBD1. Germline CDR1 reads MNHEY; CDR2 reads SVGEGT. This CDR3 region has 15 residues. The V gene end was trimmed by 2 bases and the J gene end by 7 bases; junction bases not matched to a gene: 8.

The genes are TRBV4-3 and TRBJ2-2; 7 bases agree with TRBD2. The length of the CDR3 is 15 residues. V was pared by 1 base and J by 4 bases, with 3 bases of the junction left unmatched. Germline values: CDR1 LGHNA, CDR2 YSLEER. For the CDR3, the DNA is TGCGCCAGCAGCCAAGTAACTAGCGCCACCGGGGAGCTGTTTTTT. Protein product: CASSQVTSATGELFF.

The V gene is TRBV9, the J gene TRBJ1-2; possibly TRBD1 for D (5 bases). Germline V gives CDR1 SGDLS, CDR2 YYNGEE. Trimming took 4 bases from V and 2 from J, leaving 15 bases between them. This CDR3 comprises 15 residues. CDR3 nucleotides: TGTGCCAGCAGCCCCAAACCGGGGGGGAACTATGGCTACACCTTC. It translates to CASSPKPGGNYGYTF.

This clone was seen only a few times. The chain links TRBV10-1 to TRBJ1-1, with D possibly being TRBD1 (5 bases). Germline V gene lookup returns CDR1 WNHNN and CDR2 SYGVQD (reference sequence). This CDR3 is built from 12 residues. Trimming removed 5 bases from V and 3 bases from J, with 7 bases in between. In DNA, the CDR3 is TGCGCCAGCAGTCAAGGGGACACTGAAGCTTTCTTT. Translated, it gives CASSQGDTEAFF.

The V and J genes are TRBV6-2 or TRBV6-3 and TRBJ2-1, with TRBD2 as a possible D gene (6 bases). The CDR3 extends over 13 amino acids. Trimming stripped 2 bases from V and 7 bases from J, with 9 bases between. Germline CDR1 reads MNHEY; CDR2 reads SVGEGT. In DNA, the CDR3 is TGTGCCAGCAGTTACCGGGGGTGGAATGAGCAGTTCTTC. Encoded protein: CASSYRGWNEQFF.

CDR3 bases: TGTGCCAGCAGCCAAGAGGGCAAAGATGGCTACACCTTC. Translation gives CASSQEGKDGYTF. The chain links TRBV3-1 (or the pseudogene TRBV3-2) to TRBJ1-2; D not certain. Germline lookup yields CDR1 LGHDT and CDR2 YNNKEL (reference sequence). The CDR3 runs 13 residues. With 0 bases removed from V and 6 bases from J, the gap between germline ends came to 8 bases.

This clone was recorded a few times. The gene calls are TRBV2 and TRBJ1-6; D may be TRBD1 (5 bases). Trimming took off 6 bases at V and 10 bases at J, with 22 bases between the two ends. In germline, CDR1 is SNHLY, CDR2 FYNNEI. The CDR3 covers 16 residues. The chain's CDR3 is CASRGGGTSRNSPLHF. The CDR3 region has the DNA TGTGCCAGCAGGGGCGGCGGGACTTCCAGAAACTCACCCCTCCACTTT.

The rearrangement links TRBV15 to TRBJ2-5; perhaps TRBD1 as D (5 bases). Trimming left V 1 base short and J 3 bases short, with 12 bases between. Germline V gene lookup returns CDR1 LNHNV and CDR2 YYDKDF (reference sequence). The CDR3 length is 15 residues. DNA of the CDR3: TGTGCCACCAGCAGAGCTCCCAGGGCCGAAGAGACCCAGTACTTC. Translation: CATSRAPRAEETQYF.

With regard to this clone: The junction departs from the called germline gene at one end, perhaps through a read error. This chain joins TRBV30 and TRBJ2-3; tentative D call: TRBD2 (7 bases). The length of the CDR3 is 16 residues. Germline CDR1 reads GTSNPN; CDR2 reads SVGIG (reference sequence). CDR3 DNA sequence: TGCCCCTATGGGGCGGGGGCACCTGGGGGCACAGATACGCAGTATTTT. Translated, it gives CPYGAGAPGGTDTQYF.

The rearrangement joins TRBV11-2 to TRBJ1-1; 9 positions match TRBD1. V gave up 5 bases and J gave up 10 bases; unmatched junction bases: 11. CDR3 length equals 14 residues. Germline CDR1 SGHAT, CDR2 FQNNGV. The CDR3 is CASSPGQGRFGAFF. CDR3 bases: TGTGCCAGCAGCCCCGGACAGGGGAGGTTTGGAGCTTTCTTT.

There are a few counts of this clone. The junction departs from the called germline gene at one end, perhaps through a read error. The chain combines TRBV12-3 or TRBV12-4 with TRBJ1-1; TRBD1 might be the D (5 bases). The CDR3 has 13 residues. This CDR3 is CASTIGASHETFF. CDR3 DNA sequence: TGTGCCAGCACCATAGGGGCGTCTCATGAAACTTTCTTT.

In DNA form, the CDR3 reads TGCGCCAGCAGCACCTCGACAGGTCTAGAGACCCAGTACTTC. Protein sequence: CASSTSTGLETQYF. The genes are TRBV5-1 and TRBJ2-5; maybe TRBD1 (6 bases). Germline CDR1 is SGHRS and CDR2 is YFSETQ. This CDR3 contains 14 residues. With 4 bases removed from V and 4 bases from J, the gap between germline ends came to 14 bases.

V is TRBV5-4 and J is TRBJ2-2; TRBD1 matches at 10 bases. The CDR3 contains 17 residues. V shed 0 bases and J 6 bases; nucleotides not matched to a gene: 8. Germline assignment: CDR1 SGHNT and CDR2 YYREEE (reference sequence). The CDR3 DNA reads TGTGCCAGCAGCTTGGCACGGACAGGGGGTTTGGCCGGGGAGCTGTTTTTT. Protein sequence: CASSLARTGGLAGELFF.

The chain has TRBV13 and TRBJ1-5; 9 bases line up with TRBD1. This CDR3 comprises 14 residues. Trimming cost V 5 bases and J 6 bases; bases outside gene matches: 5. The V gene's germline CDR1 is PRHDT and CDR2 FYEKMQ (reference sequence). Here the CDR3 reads CASSERTGVQPQHF. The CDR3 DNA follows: TGTGCCAGCAGCGAAAGGACAGGGGTTCAGCCCCAGCATTTT.

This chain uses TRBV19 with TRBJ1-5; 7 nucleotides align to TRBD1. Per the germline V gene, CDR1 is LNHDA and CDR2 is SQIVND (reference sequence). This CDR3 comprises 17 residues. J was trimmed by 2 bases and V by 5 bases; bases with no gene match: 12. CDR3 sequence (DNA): TGTGCCAGTAGTTCCGCGACAGGGTCGAAGGGCAATCAGCCCCAGCATTTT. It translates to CASSSATGSKGNQPQHF.

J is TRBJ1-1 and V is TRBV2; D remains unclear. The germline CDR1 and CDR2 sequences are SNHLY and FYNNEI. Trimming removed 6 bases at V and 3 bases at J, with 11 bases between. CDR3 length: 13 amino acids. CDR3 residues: CASSVRVDTEAFF. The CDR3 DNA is TGTGCCAGCAGCGTCCGCGTTGACACTGAAGCTTTCTTT.